The sample holds a few counts of the clone carrying this T cell receptor (beta chain). The data were taken from a study of patients and donors after allogeneic stem cell transplantation. TCRdb fed the RT-PCR reads into MiXCR, producing one record per CDR3 protein. The table has around 240,000 distinct CDR3 sequences, roughly 13% seen once. The junction had 13 bases not matched to a gene; V was cut back by 7 bases and J by 0 bases. The CDR3 has 18 residues. This receptor was identified in a human donor who was either an allogeneic HSCT recipient or a stem cell or donor lymphocyte infusion donor (not recorded which). It is not recorded whose cells these are; they may come from a transplant donor. This chain connects TRBV12-3 or TRBV12-4 to TRBJ2-1; TRBD2 matches at 9 bases. Sample: blood, either unsorted or a sorted T cell fraction (not recorded which). CDR3 in DNA: TGTGCCAGCACCCTTTGGGGTCTAGCGGGGACCTCCTACAATGAGCAGTTCTTC. Protein sequence: CASTLWGLAGTSYNEQFF.